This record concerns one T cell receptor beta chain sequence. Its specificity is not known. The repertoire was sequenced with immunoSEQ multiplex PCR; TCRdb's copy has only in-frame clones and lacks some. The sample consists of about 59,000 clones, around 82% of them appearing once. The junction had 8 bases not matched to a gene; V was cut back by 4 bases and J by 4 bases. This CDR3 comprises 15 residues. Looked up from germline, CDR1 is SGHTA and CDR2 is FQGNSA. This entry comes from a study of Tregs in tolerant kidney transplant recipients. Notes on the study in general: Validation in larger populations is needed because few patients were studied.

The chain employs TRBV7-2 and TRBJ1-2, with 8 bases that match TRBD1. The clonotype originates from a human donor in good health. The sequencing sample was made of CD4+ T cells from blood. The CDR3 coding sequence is TGTGCCAGCAGCTCGCCCACGGACAGGGTCTATGGCTACACCTTC. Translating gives CASSSPTDRVYGYTF.